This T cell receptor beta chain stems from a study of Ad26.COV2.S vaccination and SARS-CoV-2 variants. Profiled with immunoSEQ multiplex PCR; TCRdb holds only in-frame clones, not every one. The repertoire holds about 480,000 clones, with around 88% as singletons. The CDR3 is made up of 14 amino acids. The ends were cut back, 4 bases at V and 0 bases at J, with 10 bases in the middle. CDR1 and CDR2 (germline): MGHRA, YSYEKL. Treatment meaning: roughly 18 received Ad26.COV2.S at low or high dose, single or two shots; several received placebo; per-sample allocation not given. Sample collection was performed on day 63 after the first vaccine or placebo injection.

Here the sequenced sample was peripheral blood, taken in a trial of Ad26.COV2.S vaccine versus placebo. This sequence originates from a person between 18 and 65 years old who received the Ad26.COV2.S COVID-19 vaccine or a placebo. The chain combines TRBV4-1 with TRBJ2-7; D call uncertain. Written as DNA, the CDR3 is TGCGCCAGCAGCCTTACCGTCAACTCCTACGAGCAGTACTTC. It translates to CASSLTVNSYEQYF.